This TCR beta chain stems from a study of T-cell memory formation after mild COVID-19. TCR alpha and TCR beta cDNA libraries carrying sample barcodes and UMIs were produced by 5'RACE using constant-segment primers. MiXCR was run by TCRdb on the 5' RACE reads, yielding one entry per CDR3 protein. The data show 300,000 to 350,000 distinct CDR3 sequences, with just under 20% seen just once and 20% to 25% held by the top ten. Study-wide results and caveats: The main location of contracting CD4+ clones was CM and EM, and that of contracting CD8+ clones was EMRA. Later expanders leaned CD4+, whereas day 15 to 85 contracting clones were balanced CD4/CD8. Cross-reactive memory seemingly joined, as some responding clones were found in pre-infection memory.

This clonotype appeared many times. Its antigen is unknown. This TCR was recovered from a man aged 18-30 years who had mild COVID-19 (a few samples of this study predate the infection). Cell type and time point are not known. Sample: PBMCs or a T cell subset sorted from them (not recorded which).

This CDR3 reads CASSQTGTVYEQYF. The CDR3 DNA sequence: TGTGCCAGCAGCCAAACCGGGACGGTCTACGAGCAGTACTTC. V usage is TRBV5-5 and J usage is TRBJ2-7; D could derive from TRBD1 or TRBD2 (5 bases each). Germline values: CDR1 SGHKS, CDR2 YYEKEE (reference sequence). CDR3 length equals 14 residues. Trimming took off 4 bases at V and 3 bases at J, with 14 bases between the two ends.